Shown below are 11 T cell receptor beta chains from a single sample sequenced in a study of shared clonotypes between healthy human individuals. The method was immunoSEQ multiplex PCR; TCRdb's version includes in-frame clones alone and lacks a portion of them. The repertoire has millions of clones, 95% of them found once; the top ten carry around 0.13%. The sample comprised naive CD4+ T cells sorted from blood. Indicated subset: CD45RA+ positively selected. Every receptor here comes from a young man in good health.

The chain recombines TRBV7-9 with TRBJ1-2; 10 bases are shared with TRBD1. The CDR3 consists of 16 residues. CDR1 SEHNR and CDR2 FQNEAQ come from the germline V gene (reference sequence). V lost 6 bases and J lost 8; bases outside the gene matches: 15. The CDR3 here is CASRPILGTGARGYTF. In DNA form, the CDR3 reads TGTGCCAGCAGACCGATCTTGGGGACAGGGGCAAGGGGCTACACCTTC.

The J gene is TRBJ1-6, the V gene TRBV6-6, with D perhaps matching TRBD1 (6 bases). Trimming took 6 bases from V and 7 from J, leaving 10 bases between them. CDR1 and CDR2 (germline): MNHNY, SVGAGI (reference sequence). This CDR3 comprises 13 residues. In DNA form, the CDR3 reads TGTGCCAGCAGAGAAACAGGGAATTCACCCCTCCACTTT. Translating gives CASRETGNSPLHF.

The chain couples TRBV4-1 to TRBJ2-1; D gene uncertain. CDR3 length: 13 residues. Trimming took 1 base from V and 0 from J, leaving 1 base between them. Germline CDR1 reads MGHRA; CDR2 reads YSYEKL. CDR3 coding DNA: TGCGCCAGCAGCCAAGTCTCCTACAATGAGCAGTTCTTC. Its translation: CASSQVSYNEQFF.

The chain couples TRBV10-3 to TRBJ1-2; no reliable D call. Germline CDR1 is ENHRY and CDR2 is SYGVKD. V was pared by 8 bases and J by 8 bases, with 12 bases between. The CDR3 length is 11 residues. The CDR3 protein is CAISEVLGYTF. The CDR3 nucleotides read TGTGCCATCTCAGAAGTATTGGGCTACACCTTC.

This chain joins TRBV18 and TRBJ1-6, with 10 bases identical to TRBD1. After removal of 3 bases from V and 7 bases from J, the junction contained 6 bases not matched to a gene. The germline CDR1 and CDR2 sequences are KGHSH and LQKENI. This CDR3 contains 16 residues. CDR3 sequence: CASSPETGGGNSPLHF. The CDR3 DNA is TGTGCCAGCTCACCCGAGACAGGGGGCGGAAATTCACCCCTCCACTTT.

V gene TRBV15 combines with J gene TRBJ2-7; 8 bases fit TRBD2. Germline V gene sequence: CDR1 LNHNV, CDR2 YYDKDF (reference sequence). With V trimmed by 5 bases and J by 6 bases, 9 bases remained unmatched. This CDR3 comprises 14 residues. CDR3 DNA: TGTGCCACCAGCGGGACTAGAACCAACGGCGAGCAGTACTTC. Amino acid sequence: CATSGTRTNGEQYF.

A single count supports this clone. This sample includes further DNA sequences coding for the same CDR3. The chain combines TRBV6-5 with TRBJ2-1; 10 bases are shared with TRBD1. The V gene's germline CDR1 is MNHEY and CDR2 SVGAGI. CDR3 length equals 14 residues. The ends lost 5 bases at V and 5 bases at J; junction bases unmatched: 3. The CDR3 DNA follows: TGTGCCAGCAGTAGGGGACAGGGGAACAATGAGCAGTTCTTC. This sequence encodes CASSRGQGNNEQFF.

The rearrangement uses TRBV5-4 and TRBJ2-2; no clear D. Trimming left V 4 bases short and J 5 bases short, with 6 bases between. CDR1 SGHNT and CDR2 YYREEE come from the germline V gene (reference sequence). The CDR3 runs 12 residues. In DNA form, the CDR3 reads TGTGCCAGCAGCACTCAAACCGGGGAGCTGTTTTTT. It yields the protein CASSTQTGELFF.

The chain couples TRBV18 to TRBJ2-2; D unclear. The CDR3 sequence is 15 residues long. V shed 3 bases and J shed 1 base, with 9 bases lying between them. CDR1 is KGHSH, CDR2 LQKENI, per germline. The chain's CDR3 is CASSPSIGNTGELFF. The CDR3 region has the DNA TGTGCCAGCTCACCGTCCATAGGGAACACCGGGGAGCTGTTTTTT.

The V call is TRBV12-2, the J call TRBJ2-7. TRBV12-2 is flagged as a pseudogene. The CDR3 has 13 residues. The CDR3 spells CASRLKGSYEQYF. CDR3 DNA: TGTGCAAGTCGCTTAAAGGGATCCTACGAGCAGTACTTC.

The J gene is TRBJ1-2, the V gene TRBV19; D is uncertain. V lost 7 bases and J 4 bases, leaving 16 bases between the germline ends. Germline CDR1 is LNHDA and CDR2 is SQIVND (reference sequence). This CDR3 has 14 residues. The CDR3 nucleotides read TGTGCCAGTAACGGTGGTGGGCGGTTCTATGGCTACACCTTC. Protein product: CASNGGGRFYGYTF.